This entry concerns a single TCR beta chain. It lacks a known antigen. Base-call qualities are not available, and no considerably larger clone is one nucleotide away. TCRbeta CDR3 regions were amplified from genomic DNA using the immunoSEQ Assay, a bias-controlled multiplex PCR. The paper's data handling went like this. Nucleated cell counts per sample were estimated from amplification of reference gene primers within the assay. To quantify the absolute abundance of each unique TCRbeta CDR3 rearrangement, sequence reads were collapsed and filtered. For each sample, productive Simpson clonality was calculated by taking the square root of Simpson's diversity index across productive rearrangements. This is the immuneACCESS table as TCRdb keeps it, with only in-frame sequences that have V and J called. A part of the clones is gone; compared with another copy, unresolved V genes explain less than half, and the rest is unexplained. V and J calls and clone size are given by that table; D and trimming were obtained from the DNA. This sample lists fewer than 25,000 clones; about 89% were detected once. The ten largest clonotypes hold about 7.8% of the sample.

This entry comes from a study of blood T cell repertoires in COVID-19 (dated by TCRdb to 2018 to 2020). In terms of the full investigation: Collaborator samples came from the United States, Italy and Spain and covered acute and convalescent phases of COVID-19. The prospective study material was composed of cDNA or gDNA derived from T cells, B-cell-depleted T cells, or PBMCs. Deeply sampled blood TCRbeta repertoires from subjects exposed to, actively infected with, or recovered from COVID-19 were included in the dataset. The repertoires were made available in a free public database intended to serve as a resource for research on the immune response to SARS-CoV-2. Samples came from the ongoing ImmuneRACE study (first 160 participants) plus 1,254 subjects from 6 global collaborators. Sample metadata almost always included a de-identified subject ID, COVID-19 status, age in years and sex. Where available, HLA class I and class II types were obtained from metadata supplied by the sample provider rather than from assay-based typing.

Overall study results and their limits: The amount of clinical and demographic metadata varied by source and participant and was provided uncurated.

Collaborating institutions collected whole blood in K2EDTA tubes following their own protocols. For TCRbeta analysis, collaborators shipped samples as frozen whole blood, isolated PBMCs, or DNA extracted from either of those sample types. Sequenced sample: peripheral blood. This sequence was found in a woman aged 60-75 years with active COVID-19.

The nucleotides read TGTGCCAGCAGCCCGCCGGGGGGGGGAACCTACGGGGAAGCTTTCTTT. Translated, it gives CASSPPGGGTYGEAFF. Here the chain combines TRBV4-2 and TRBJ1-1; the D gene is possibly TRBD1, with 5 bases matching. Its CDR3 holds 16 amino acids, cysteine through phenylalanine. Only the CDR3 region is kept as DNA, spanning 48 bases read in frame from base 1. The V and J ends are trimmed by 4 bases and 8 bases, leaving 23 bases between them. The germline V gene gives CDR1 as LGHNA and CDR2 as YNFKEQ.